Presented here are 20 T cell receptor beta chains from one specimen sequenced in a study of blood T cell repertoires in COVID-19. Sequencing used immunoSEQ multiplex PCR; TCRdb keeps in-frame clones, though not all of them. This table has roughly 80,000 clones, 90% appearing once. Source material: peripheral blood. The receptors stem from an elderly woman with active or convalescent COVID-19.

V usage is TRBV28 and J usage is TRBJ2-1; D possibly corresponds to TRBD1 (6 bases). V was pared by 6 bases and J by 5 bases, with 14 bases between. Germline-derived CDR1 and CDR2 are MDHEN and SYDVKM. CDR3 length: 14 residues. CDR3 sequence reads: CASSLGDTNNEQFF. The CDR3 DNA sequence: TGTGCCAGCAGCTTAGGGGACACCAACAATGAGCAGTTCTTC.

The chain employs TRBV18 and TRBJ2-5; TRBD1 agrees at 8 bases. The V gene end was trimmed by 3 bases and the J gene end by 2 bases; junction bases not matched to a gene: 5. Germline values: CDR1 KGHSH, CDR2 LQKENI. This CDR3 has 15 amino acids. CDR3 protein: CASSPDRGGQETQYF. The CDR3 DNA follows: TGTGCCAGCTCACCCGACAGGGGAGGACAAGAGACCCAGTACTTC.

This clone appeared a single time. This chain joins TRBV27 and TRBJ1-2; a weak D match, TRBD1 (6 bases). The V end was cut by 8 bases, the J end by 4 bases, with 14 bases between. Germline V gene data show CDR1 as MNHEY and CDR2 as SMNVEV (reference sequence). CDR3 length: 13 residues. The CDR3 nucleotides are TGTGCCAGCGGGAGACAGGCGACCTATGGCTACACCTTC. This codes for CASGRQATYGYTF.

The chain recombines TRBV5-4 with TRBJ2-3; TRBD1 matches 7 bases. The CDR3 has 13 residues. CDR1 SGHNT and CDR2 YYREEE come from the germline V gene (reference sequence). J was trimmed by 7 bases and V by 3 bases; bases with no gene match: 5. This CDR3 is CASSSAGGNTQYF. CDR3 nucleotides: TGTGCCAGCAGCTCCGCAGGGGGAAATACGCAGTATTTT. Variable domain in full (rest from reference TRBV5-4 and TRBJ2-3): ETGVTQSPTHLIKTRGQQVTLRCSSQSGHNTVSWYQQALGQGPQFIFQYYREEENGRGNFPPRFSGLQFPNYSSELNVNALELDDSALYLCASSSAGGNTQYFGPGTRLTVL.

V is TRBV4-1 and J is TRBJ1-2; D not certain. Trimming took off 7 bases at V and 9 bases at J, with 21 bases between the two ends. This CDR3 has 14 amino acids. Germline CDR1 reads MGHRA; CDR2 reads YSYEKL. The CDR3 DNA sequence: TGCGCCAGCAACCACGGCGGTTCCGGGTTAAGCTACACCTTC. Its translation is CASNHGGSGLSYTF.

The genes are TRBV11-3 and TRBJ2-7; D possibly corresponds to TRBD2 (5 bases). Germline-derived CDR1 and CDR2 are SGHNT and YENEEA. V lost 3 bases, J lost 7 bases, and 10 bases lay in between. CDR3 length: 12 amino acids. The CDR3 bases are TGTGCCAGCAGCTTGGACCGGGGAGAGCAGTACTTC. This codes for CASSLDRGEQYF.

The chain combines TRBV7-9 with TRBJ1-1; D is ambiguous. The CDR3 is 14 amino acids. V shed 3 bases and J shed 6 bases, with 14 bases lying between them. CDR1 and CDR2 from the germline V gene are SEHNR and FQNEAQ (reference sequence). The CDR3: CASSFDNPLPEAFF. The CDR3, as DNA: TGTGCCAGCAGCTTTGACAACCCTCTCCCTGAAGCTTTCTTT.

In its sample, this clone was seen a few times. The chain combines TRBV3-1 (or the pseudogene TRBV3-2) with TRBJ2-7; a possible D gene is TRBD1 (5 bases). Germline CDR1 and CDR2: LGHDT and YNNKEL (reference sequence). Trimming removed 1 base from V and 5 bases from J, with 15 bases in between. The CDR3 is 15 amino acids. The CDR3 spells CASSQVGREGDEQYF. The CDR3 bases are TGTGCCAGCAGCCAAGTGGGAAGGGAAGGGGACGAGCAGTACTTC.

The chain couples TRBV21-1 to TRBJ2-7; the table's D gene call, TRBD2, was not cross checked with the DNA. TRBV21-1 is a recognized pseudogene. There are 16 residues in the CDR3. In DNA, the CDR3 is TGTGCCAGCAGCGGAGGAGCGGGGGGTACGACCTACGAGCAGTACTTC. This encodes CASSGGAGGTTYEQYF.

The chain combines TRBV27 with TRBJ2-5; 11 nucleotides align to TRBD2. CDR1 and CDR2 from the germline V gene are MNHEY and SMNVEV (reference sequence). The trim removed 7 bases at V and 2 bases at J, leaving 3 bases unmatched. The CDR3 runs to 14 residues. The CDR3 region is CASKGLAVQETQYF. The CDR3 DNA is TGTGCCAGCAAGGGACTAGCGGTTCAAGAGACCCAGTACTTC.

This chain uses TRBV9 with TRBJ1-2; D is possibly TRBD1 (6 bases). There are 16 residues in the CDR3. Germline CDR1 reads SGDLS; CDR2 reads YYNGEE. Between the trimmed V and J ends, which lost 0 bases and 3 bases, there was a span of 15 bases. The CDR3 DNA reads as TGTGCCAGCAGCGTAGCCCTGGACAGTTTTGACTATGGCTACACCTTC. Translating it yields CASSVALDSFDYGYTF.

The rearrangement links TRBV7-6 to TRBJ2-3; no firm D call. Between the trimmed V and J ends, which lost 5 bases and 0 bases, there was a span of 12 bases. The V gene's germline CDR1 is SGHVS and CDR2 FNYEAQ. The CDR3 loop spans 15 amino acids. CDR3 region: CASSLSRSSTDTQYF. Here the CDR3 DNA reads TGTGCCAGCAGCCTCAGTCGCTCGAGCACAGATACGCAGTATTTT.

The chain uses TRBV28 and TRBJ2-2, with 14 bases fitting TRBD2. Germline V lookup: CDR1 MDHEN, CDR2 SYDVKM. The CDR3 totals 18 residues. V shed 4 bases, J shed 7 bases, and the junction held 11 bases outside the gene matches. DNA for the CDR3: TGTGCCAGCAGTTCACCTTACGCCGGACTAGCGGGGGGCGGGGAGCTGTTTTTT. This sequence encodes CASSSPYAGLAGGGELFF.

The chain employs TRBV7-9 and TRBJ2-7, with 10 bases that match TRBD1. The CDR3 is 15 amino acids. The germline CDR1 and CDR2 sequences are SEHNR and FQNEAQ (reference sequence). J lost 2 bases, V lost 2 bases, and 3 bases had no gene match. CDR3 sequence: CASSLFGTGAYEQYF. In DNA form, the CDR3 reads TGTGCCAGCAGCTTATTCGGGACAGGGGCCTACGAGCAGTACTTC.

V and J are TRBV2 and TRBJ1-2; no clear D. The CDR3 covers 11 residues. The germline CDR1 and CDR2 sequences are SNHLY and FYNNEI. V was trimmed by 10 bases and J by 0 bases, leaving 6 bases between them. The CDR3: CAITSNYGYTF. CDR3 nucleotide sequence: TGTGCCATCACTTCTAACTATGGCTACACCTTC.

The rearrangement links TRBV27 to TRBJ2-7; unclear D gene. The CDR3 totals 14 residues. Germline CDR1 MNHEY, CDR2 SMNVEV (reference sequence). V was cut by 6 bases and J by 2 bases, with 14 bases left in between. CDR3 sequence: CASSQALLPYEQYF. The CDR3 bases are TGTGCCAGCAGCCAAGCCCTACTCCCCTACGAGCAGTACTTC.

The genes are TRBV12-3 or TRBV12-4 and TRBJ1-6; D is unclear. Trimming shortened V by 2 bases and J by 13 bases, and 9 bases separated the two germline ends. The CDR3 length is 12 residues. The CDR3 nucleotides read TGTGCCAGCAGTTTAAATATCTCCCCCCTCCACTTT. Its protein is CASSLNISPLHF.

This CDR3 reads CASRWAGQGKGYTF. CDR3 in DNA: TGTGCCAGCAGGTGGGCGGGACAGGGGAAAGGCTACACCTTC. The rearrangement links TRBV5-4 to TRBJ1-2; TRBD1 matches at 10 bases. The CDR3 has 14 amino acids. With V trimmed by 5 bases and J by 8 bases, 9 bases remained unmatched. Germline V gives CDR1 SGHNT, CDR2 YYREEE (reference sequence). The whole variable domain, remainder taken from reference TRBV5-4 and TRBJ1-2, is ETGVTQSPTHLIKTRGQQVTLRCSSQSGHNTVSWYQQALGQGPQFIFQYYREEENGRGNFPPRFSGLQFPNYSSELNVNALELDDSALYLCASRWAGQGKGYTFGSGTRLTVV.

J is TRBJ2-5 and V is TRBV19, with a tentative D call TRBD2 (6 bases). The germline V gene has CDR1 LNHDA and CDR2 SQIVND (reference sequence). V lost 0 bases and J 2 bases, leaving 16 bases between the germline ends. This CDR3 contains 17 residues. The CDR3 DNA sequence: TGTGCCAGTAGTATAGACCTAATGACTGGGACTCAAGAGACCCAGTACTTC. Amino acid sequence: CASSIDLMTGTQETQYF.

The rearrangement uses TRBV9 and TRBJ2-1, with 7 bases aligning to TRBD1. The CDR3 is 15 amino acids. Germline V CDR1 and CDR2: SGDLS, YYNGEE. V shed 6 bases and J 6 bases; nucleotides not matched to a gene: 12. The CDR3 reads CASTGRDSGFNEQFF. The CDR3 region has the DNA TGTGCCAGCACGGGTAGGGACAGTGGATTCAATGAGCAGTTCTTC.